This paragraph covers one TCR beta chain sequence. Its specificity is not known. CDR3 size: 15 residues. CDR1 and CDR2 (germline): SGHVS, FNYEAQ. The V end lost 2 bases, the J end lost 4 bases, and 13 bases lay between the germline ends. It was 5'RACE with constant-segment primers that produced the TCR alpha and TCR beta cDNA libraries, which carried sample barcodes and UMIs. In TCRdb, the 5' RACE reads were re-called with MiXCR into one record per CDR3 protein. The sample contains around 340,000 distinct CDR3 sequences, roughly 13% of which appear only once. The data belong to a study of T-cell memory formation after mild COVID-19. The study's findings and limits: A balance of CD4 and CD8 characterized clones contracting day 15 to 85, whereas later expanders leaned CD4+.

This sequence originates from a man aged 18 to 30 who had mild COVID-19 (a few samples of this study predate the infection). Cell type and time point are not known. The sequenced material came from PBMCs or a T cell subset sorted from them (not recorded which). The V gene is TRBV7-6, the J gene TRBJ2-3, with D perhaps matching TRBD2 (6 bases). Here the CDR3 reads CASSLSGDGADTQYF. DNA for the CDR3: TGTGCCAGCAGCTTATCGGGGGACGGCGCAGATACGCAGTATTTT.